A single T cell receptor beta chain is shown here with its context. Its antigen is currently not known. Nothing much larger sits one base from this clone, and base qualities are not available. A single peripheral blood draw of approximately 0.11 L on average was collected from each donor into heparinised tubes. A BD FACSAria II was used to sort naive, central memory, regulatory and stem cell-like memory CD4+ T cells with a panel that included CD45RO, CCR7, CD25, CD127, CD95 and CD27. Purity was above 95% for every sorted population. PBMCs were separated immediately by Lymphoprep density gradient centrifugation and were stained directly, without being cultured. Samples were stained and sorted in pairs, with one healthy donor and one patient per experiment, so that batch effects were minimized. From a lookup of the germline V gene (reference sequence), CDR1 and CDR2 are LNHNV and YYDKDF. The CDR3, cysteine through phenylalanine, is 17 amino acids long. The DNA shown is the 51-base CDR3, in frame from base 1. Relative to germline, V is missing 0 bases and J is missing 0 bases, with 5 bases of the junction outside any gene match.

The High Capacity cDNA Reverse Transcription Kit was used to reverse transcribe all of the isolated RNA, meaning that expressed TCRB transcripts were what got sequenced. Naive, central memory and regulatory T cell samples underwent deep immunoSEQ sequencing, averaging approximately 3.3 million total reads per sample. Sorted cells were lysed in RLT buffer, and RNA was extracted using DNase-treated RNeasy Micro or Mini kits according to cell number. Each cell subset was processed separately to prevent cross-contamination, with patient and healthy donor samples processed together. TCRB sequences were amplified from cDNA with the immunoSEQ multiplex PCR, producing 87-bp fragments spanning the CDR3 region. The amplicons were sequenced using the Illumina HiSeq platform. In the authors' own workflow: PCR bias was computationally corrected using synthetic template baselines, reads within Hamming distance 2 were collapsed, and singletons that could not be merged were discarded. Reads were aligned against IMGT to assign V, D and J genes, CDR3 length and insertions or deletions at six rearrangement sites. Within each subset, clonotype counts were normalized to sorted cell number, after which true diversity and Gini coefficients were computed with the tcR R package. Repertoire sharing was quantified using the overlap coefficient calculated on TCRB nucleotide sequences. Out-of-frame TCRB sequences from naive cells were analyzed to stand in for the pre-selection repertoire. The table was pulled from immuneACCESS by TCRdb, which kept in-frame rearrangements only. Such tables lose some clones; where checked, under half of the loss comes from unresolved V genes, and the rest has no known cause. The DNA was the basis for D and trimming; V, J and clone size are from that table. A total of around 250,000 clones appear in this sample, around an eighth of them only once. Jointly, the top ten make up roughly 0.018% of the sample.

This sample is part of a study of beta chain features in type 1 diabetes (dated by TCRdb to 2017 to 2018). Describing the broader study: No differences in mean age, gender distribution, total cell number or subset yield were found between patients and healthy donors. A total of 90 million to 130 million sorted cells were examined across all samples, and a strong correlation was observed between cell number per subset and RNA yield. The study compared TCRB repertoires of sorted circulating CD4+ T cell subsets between recently diagnosed type 1 diabetes patients and matched healthy donors. Regulatory and stem cell-like memory subsets were isolated from only 8 patients and roughly eight healthy donors, whereas naive and central memory subsets came from all 30 or so donors.

General findings and caveats noted by the study authors: Because small numbers of individuals were included in the HLA sub-analyses, any influence of HLA type on TCRB rearrangement was left unresolved. Because cDNA was sequenced instead of genomic DNA, activated cells with high expression could be over-represented, although the groups did not differ in activation or CD3 levels. Type 1 diabetes patients showed a moderate but significant shortening of TCRB CDR3 length in all four CD4+ subsets. Patients with type 1 diabetes made fewer insertions and deleted more nucleotides at VDJ recombination sites, implying thymic rearrangement abnormalities. Naive, central memory and regulatory TCRB repertoires appeared more similar among patients than among healthy donors. PCR may preferentially amplify shorter templates, but because patient and control samples were amplified and corrected together, any resulting skew would affect both groups equally.

Sample: naive CD4+ T cells from blood. Sample cell subset or site, as interpreted from the label and publication: true naive CD4+ T cells. The sequence links TRBV15 to TRBJ2-4, and 7 junction bases match TRBD2. The TCR sequence derives from a man aged 30 to 39 with type 1 diabetes. The CDR3: CATSRDSSGLAKNIQYF. The sequenced DNA is TGTGCCACCAGCAGAGATTCTAGCGGTCTAGCCAAAAACATTCAGTACTTC.